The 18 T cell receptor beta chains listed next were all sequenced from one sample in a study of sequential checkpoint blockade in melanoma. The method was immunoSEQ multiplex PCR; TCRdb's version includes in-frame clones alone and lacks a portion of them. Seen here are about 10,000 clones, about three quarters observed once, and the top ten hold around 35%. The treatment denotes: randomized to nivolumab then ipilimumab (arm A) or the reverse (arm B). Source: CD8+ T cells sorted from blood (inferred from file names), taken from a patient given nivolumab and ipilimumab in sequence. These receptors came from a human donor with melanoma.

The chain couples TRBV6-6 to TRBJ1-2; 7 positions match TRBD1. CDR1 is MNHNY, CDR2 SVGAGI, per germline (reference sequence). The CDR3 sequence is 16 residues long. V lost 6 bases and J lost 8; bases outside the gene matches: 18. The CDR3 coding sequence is TGTGCCAGCAGCCTGACAGGGTCGCACACCTCTATGGGCTACACCTTC. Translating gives CASSLTGSHTSMGYTF.

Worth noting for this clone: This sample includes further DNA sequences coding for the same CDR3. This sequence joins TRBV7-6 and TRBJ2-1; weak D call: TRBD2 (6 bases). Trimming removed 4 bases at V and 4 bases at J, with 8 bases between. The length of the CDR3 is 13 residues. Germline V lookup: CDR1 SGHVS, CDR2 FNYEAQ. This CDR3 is CASSSGLYNEQFF. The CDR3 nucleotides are TGTGCCAGCAGCTCGGGACTGTACAATGAGCAGTTCTTC.

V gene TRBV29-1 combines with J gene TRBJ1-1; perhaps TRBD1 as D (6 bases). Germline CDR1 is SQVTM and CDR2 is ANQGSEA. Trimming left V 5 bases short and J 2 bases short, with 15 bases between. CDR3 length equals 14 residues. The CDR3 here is CSVCSGQSNTEAFF. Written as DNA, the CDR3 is TGCAGCGTTTGTTCGGGACAATCTAACACTGAAGCTTTCTTT.

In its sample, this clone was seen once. The CDR3 nucleotides read TGTGCCTGGAGTGTAAACTACCAAGAGACCCAGTACTTC. The encoded protein is CAWSVNYQETQYF. This chain joins TRBV30 and TRBJ2-5; no reliable D call. The CDR3 loop spans 13 amino acids. The germline V gene encodes CDR1 GTSNPN and CDR2 SVGIG (reference sequence). V lost 0 bases and J lost 0, with 5 bases in between.

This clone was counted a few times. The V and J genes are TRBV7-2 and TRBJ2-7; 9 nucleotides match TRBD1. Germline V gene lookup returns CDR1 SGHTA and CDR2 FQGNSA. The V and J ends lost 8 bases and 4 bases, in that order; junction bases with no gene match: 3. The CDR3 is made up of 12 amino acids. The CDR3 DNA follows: TGTGCCAGCGGGGACAGGGTTTACGAGCAGTACTTC. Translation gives CASGDRVYEQYF.

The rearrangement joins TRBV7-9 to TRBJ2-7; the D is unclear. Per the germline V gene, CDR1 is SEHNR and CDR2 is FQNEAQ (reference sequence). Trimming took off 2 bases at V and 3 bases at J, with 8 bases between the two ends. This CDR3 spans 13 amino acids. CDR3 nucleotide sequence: TGTGCCAGCAGCTTAAACCAGAACTACGAGCAGTACTTC. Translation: CASSLNQNYEQYF.

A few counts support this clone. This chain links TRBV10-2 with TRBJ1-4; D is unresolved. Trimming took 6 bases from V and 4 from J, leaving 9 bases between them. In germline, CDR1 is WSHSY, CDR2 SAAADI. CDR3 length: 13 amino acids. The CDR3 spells CASSAGGNEKLFF. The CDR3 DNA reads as TGCGCCAGCAGCGCCGGAGGTAATGAAAAACTGTTTTTT.

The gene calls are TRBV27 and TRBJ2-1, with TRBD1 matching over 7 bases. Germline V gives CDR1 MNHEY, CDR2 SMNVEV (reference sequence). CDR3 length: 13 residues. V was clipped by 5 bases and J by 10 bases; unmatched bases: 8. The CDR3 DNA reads TGTGCCAGCAGTCCGGGGACAGTCGCGGAGCAGTTCTTC. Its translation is CASSPGTVAEQFF.

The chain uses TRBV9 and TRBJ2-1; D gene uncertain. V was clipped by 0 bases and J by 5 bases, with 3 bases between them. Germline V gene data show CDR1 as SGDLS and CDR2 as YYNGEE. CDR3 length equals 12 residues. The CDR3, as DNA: TGTGCCAGCAGCGTAGGCGACAATGAGCAGTTCTTC. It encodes CASSVGDNEQFF.

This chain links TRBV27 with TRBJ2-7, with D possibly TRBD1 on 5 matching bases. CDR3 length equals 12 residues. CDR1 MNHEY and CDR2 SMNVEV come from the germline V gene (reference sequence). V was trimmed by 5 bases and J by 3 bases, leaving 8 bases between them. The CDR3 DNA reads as TGTGCCAGCAGTCAGGACATCTACGAGCAGTACTTC. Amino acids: CASSQDIYEQYF.

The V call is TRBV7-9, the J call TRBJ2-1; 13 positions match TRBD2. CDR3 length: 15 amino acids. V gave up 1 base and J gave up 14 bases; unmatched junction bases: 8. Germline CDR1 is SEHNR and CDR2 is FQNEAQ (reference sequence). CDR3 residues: CASSLGTSGRVEKFF. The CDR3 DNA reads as TGTGCCAGCAGCTTAGGCACTAGCGGGAGGGTAGAGAAGTTCTTC.

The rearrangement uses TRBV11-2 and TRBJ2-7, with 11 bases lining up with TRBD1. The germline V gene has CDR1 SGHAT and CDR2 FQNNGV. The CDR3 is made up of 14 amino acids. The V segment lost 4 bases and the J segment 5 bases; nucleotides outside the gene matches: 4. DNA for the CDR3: TGTGCCAGCAGCTCGGACAGGGGGCGCGACGAGCAGTACTTC. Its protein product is CASSSDRGRDEQYF.

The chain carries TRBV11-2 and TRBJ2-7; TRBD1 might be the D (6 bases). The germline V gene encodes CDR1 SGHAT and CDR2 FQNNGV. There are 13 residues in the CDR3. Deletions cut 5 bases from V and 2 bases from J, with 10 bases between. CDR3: CASSPGGAYEQYF. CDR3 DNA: TGTGCCAGCAGCCCTGGGGGCGCCTACGAGCAGTACTTC.

CDR3 sequence: CASSLAGQGAVDTQYF. The CDR3 DNA sequence: TGTGCCAGCAGCTTAGCGGGACAGGGGGCAGTAGATACGCAGTATTTT. The chain is built from TRBV7-8 and TRBJ2-3, with TRBD1 matching over 12 bases. The germline gives CDR1 SGHVS, CDR2 FQNEAQ. This CDR3 contains 16 residues. V lost 0 bases to trimming and J lost 5 bases; unmatched junction nucleotides: 3.

CDR3 coding DNA: TGTGCCAGCAGCTTGGGCCCGACAGGCTACGAGCAGTACTTC. Translation gives CASSLGPTGYEQYF. V and J are TRBV5-6 and TRBJ2-7; D may be TRBD1 (6 bases). The length of the CDR3 is 14 residues. Germline values: CDR1 SGHDT, CDR2 YYEEEE. Trimming took off 0 bases at V and 3 bases at J, with 10 bases between the two ends. Full variable domain (remainder filled in from reference TRBV5-6 and TRBJ2-7): DAGVTQSPTHLIKTRGQQVTLRCSPKSGHDTVSWYQQALGQGPQFIFQYYEEEERQRGNFPDRFSGHQFPNYSSELNVNALLLGDSALYLCASSLGPTGYEQYFGPGTRLTVT.

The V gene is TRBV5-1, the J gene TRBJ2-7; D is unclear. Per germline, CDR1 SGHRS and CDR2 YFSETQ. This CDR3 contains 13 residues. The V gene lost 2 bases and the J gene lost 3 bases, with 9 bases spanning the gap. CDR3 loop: CASSLKNNYEQYF. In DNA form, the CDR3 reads TGCGCCAGCAGCTTAAAAAATAACTACGAGCAGTACTTC. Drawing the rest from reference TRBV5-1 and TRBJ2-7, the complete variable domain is KAGVTQTPRYLIKTRGQQVTLSCSPISGHRSVSWYQQTPGQGLQFLFEYFSETQRNKGNFPGRFSGRQFSNSRSEMNVSTLELGDSALYLCASSLKNNYEQYFGPGTRLTVT.

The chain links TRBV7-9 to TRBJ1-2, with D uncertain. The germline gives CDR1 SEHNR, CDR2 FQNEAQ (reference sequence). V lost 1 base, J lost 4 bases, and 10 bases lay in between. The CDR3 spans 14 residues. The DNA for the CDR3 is TGTGCCAGCAGCTTAGTAGGGAGTTCCTATGGCTACACCTTC. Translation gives CASSLVGSSYGYTF.

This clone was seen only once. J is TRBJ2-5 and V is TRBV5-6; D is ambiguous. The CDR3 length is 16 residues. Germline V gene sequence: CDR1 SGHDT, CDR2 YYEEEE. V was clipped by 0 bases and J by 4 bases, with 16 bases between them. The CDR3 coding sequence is TGTGCCAGCAGCTTGGTTGGCAGCGCTCTTAGAGAGACCCAGTACTTC. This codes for CASSLVGSALRETQYF.